These 10 T cell receptor beta chains were sequenced from one sample in a study of T cell responses to AZD1222 COVID-19 vaccine. Using immunoSEQ multiplex PCR, the repertoire was profiled, and TCRdb retains in-frame clones only, with some absent. The sample carries around 120,000 clones, about nine tenths recorded once. The sample in question was peripheral blood, obtained on day 0 of AZD1222 vaccination. These receptors originate from an adult in good health.

This chain uses TRBV12-3 or TRBV12-4 with TRBJ2-1; TRBD2 is a possible D gene (7 bases). V lost 4 bases and J 7 bases, leaving 11 bases between the germline ends. The CDR3 length is 13 residues. The DNA for the CDR3 is TGTGCCAGCAGTTGGGGGGGGGCTAATGAGCAGTTCTTC. It yields the protein CASSWGGANEQFF.

The V gene is TRBV18, the J gene TRBJ1-3; D gene ambiguous. With 0 bases removed from V and 3 bases from J, the gap between germline ends came to 9 bases. The CDR3 covers 15 residues. Germline values: CDR1 KGHSH, CDR2 LQKENI. CDR3 DNA sequence: TGTGCCAGCTCACCACCCGGAAGAAATGGAAACACCATATATTTT. Amino acid sequence: CASSPPGRNGNTIYF.

DNA for the CDR3: TGTGCCAGCAGAGTCGGAGGGACTGGAAACACCATATATTTT. It is translated as CASRVGGTGNTIYF. V usage is TRBV6-5 and J usage is TRBJ1-3; no clear D. Germline V CDR1 and CDR2: MNHEY, SVGAGI. CDR3 length equals 14 residues. The V gene lost 6 bases and the J gene lost 2 bases, with 11 bases spanning the gap.

V is TRBV7-2 and J is TRBJ2-3; D is ambiguous. Germline V gene lookup returns CDR1 SGHTA and CDR2 FQGNSA. This CDR3 contains 16 residues. Between the trimmed V and J ends, which lost 5 bases and 1 base, there was a span of 16 bases. CDR3 loop: CASSPNRAVGTDTQYF. The CDR3 region has the DNA TGTGCCAGCAGCCCAAATCGTGCTGTTGGCACAGATACGCAGTATTTT.

J is TRBJ1-1 and V is TRBV5-6, with D perhaps matching TRBD1 (5 bases). The CDR3 is 15 residues long. Trimming shortened V by 6 bases and J by 0 bases, and 15 bases separated the two germline ends. CDR1 and CDR2 (germline): SGHDT, YYEEEE. CDR3 DNA: TGTGCCAGCATGGGGCAGGGCAAGATGAACACTGAAGCTTTCTTT. It translates to CASMGQGKMNTEAFF.

This chain joins TRBV15 and TRBJ2-3, with TRBD2 identical over 9 bases. CDR1 and CDR2 from the germline V gene are LNHNV and YYDKDF (reference sequence). There are 19 residues in the CDR3. Trimming at V came to 3 bases and at J to 1 base, leaving 14 bases not matched to a gene. The CDR3 region is CATSRGGWVERGGTDTQYF. CDR3 coding DNA: TGTGCCACCAGCAGGGGCGGATGGGTGGAGCGGGGGGGCACAGATACGCAGTATTTT.

The V and J genes are TRBV3-1 (or the pseudogene TRBV3-2) and TRBJ2-1; 7 bases are a match to TRBD1. Germline CDR1 reads LGHDT; CDR2 reads YNNKEL (reference sequence). The CDR3 has 15 residues. The junction had 7 bases not matched to a gene; V was cut back by 4 bases and J by 4 bases. The CDR3 bases are TGTGCCAGCAGCCCCGCCGGGACAGAGTACAATGAGCAGTTCTTC. Protein product: CASSPAGTEYNEQFF.

This clone was picked up one time. The chain combines TRBV5-3 with TRBJ1-5; no clear D gene. TRBV5-3 is labeled an ORF, and its function is uncertain. The CDR3 covers 14 residues. Trimming took off 4 bases at V and 5 bases at J, with 13 bases between the two ends. CDR3 nucleotides: TGTGCCAGAAGCCCCGAGGACGGATATCAGCCCCAGCATTTT. Encoded protein: CARSPEDGYQPQHF.

Remarks on this clone: An end of the junction differs from the germline gene, which may be a read error. This chain links TRBV13 with TRBJ1-1; D not certain. CDR3 length: 13 amino acids. Germline V gene lookup returns CDR1 PRHDT and CDR2 FYEKMQ (reference sequence). The CDR3 reads CASSLGGNPEAFF. DNA of the CDR3: TGTGCCAGCAGCTTAGGAGGGAACCCTGAAGCTTTCTTT.

CDR3 loop: CASSLGAGGYTF. The CDR3 nucleotides are TGTGCCAGCAGTTTGGGGGCGGGTGGCTACACCTTC. The rearrangement uses TRBV12-3 or TRBV12-4 and TRBJ1-2; maybe TRBD1 (6 bases). The V and J ends lost 3 bases and 7 bases respectively, with 9 bases between them. This CDR3 contains 12 residues.